This T cell receptor (beta chain) originates from a study of EBV T-cell therapy then PD-1 blockade in nasopharyngeal carcinoma. Germline V gene sequence: CDR1 SGHDT, CDR2 YYEEEE. This CDR3 comprises 11 residues. J gave up 13 bases and V 4 bases, and 7 bases lay outside the gene matches. Note on this clone: As yet, its antigen is unknown.

Time point in this sample: 266 days after commencement of treatment, after nivolumab therapy. Treatment given: AdE1-LMPpoly-expanded autologous EBV-specific T-cell therapy followed by anti-PD-1 nivolumab. The data were produced by immunoSEQ multiplex PCR, yet TCRdb's version contains in-frame clones alone and is incomplete. This table holds over 20,000 clones, about 86% found once. The clonotype originates from a man aged 35 to 55 with nasopharyngeal carcinoma. Here the sequenced sample was CD8+ T cells from blood, taken at roughly day 270 from a patient whose treatment included autologous EBV-specific T cells and nivolumab. The J gene is TRBJ1-1, the V gene TRBV5-6; 7 bases align to TRBD1. In DNA form, the CDR3 reads TGTGCCAGCAGCCGAGGGGGCTTGGGTTTCTTT. Translated: CASSRGGLGFF.